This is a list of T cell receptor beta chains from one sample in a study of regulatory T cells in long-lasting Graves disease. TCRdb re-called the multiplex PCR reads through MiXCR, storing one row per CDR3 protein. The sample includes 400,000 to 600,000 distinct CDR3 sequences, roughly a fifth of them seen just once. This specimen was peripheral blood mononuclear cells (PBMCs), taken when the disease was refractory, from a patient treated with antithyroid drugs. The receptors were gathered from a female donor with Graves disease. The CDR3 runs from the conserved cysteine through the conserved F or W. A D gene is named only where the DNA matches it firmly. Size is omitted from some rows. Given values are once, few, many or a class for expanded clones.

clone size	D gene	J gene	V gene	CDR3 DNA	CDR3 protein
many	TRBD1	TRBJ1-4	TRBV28	TGTGCCAGCAGTTACCTTAACAGGGGAGAGAAACTGTTTTTT	CASSYLNRGEKLFF
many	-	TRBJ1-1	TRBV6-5	TGTGCCAGCAGTTACACCTCGGAGAACACTGAAGCTTTCTTT	CASSYTSENTEAFF
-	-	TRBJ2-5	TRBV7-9	TGTGCCAGCAGCTGGGGCCCTTCGAGGTACCAAGAGACCCAGTACTTC	CASSWGPSRYQETQYF
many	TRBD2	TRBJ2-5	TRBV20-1	TGCAGTCGGACTAGCGGGGGGCCGAGCGGAGAGACCCAGTACTTC	CSRTSGGPSGETQYF
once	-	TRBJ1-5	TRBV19	TGTGCCAGTAGTATAGGACAGATTAGCAATCAGCCCCAGCATTTT	CASSIGQISNQPQHF
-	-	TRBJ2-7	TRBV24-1	TGTGCCACCAGTAAACAGGGCTCCTACGAGCAGTACTTC	CATSKQGSYEQYF
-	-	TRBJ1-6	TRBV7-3	TGTGCCAGCAGCTTAATGGGCAGAGACTCACCCCTCCACTTT	CASSLMGRDSPLHF
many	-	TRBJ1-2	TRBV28	TGTGCCAGCAGTTTAGCGGATTGGCGCTATGGCTACACCTTC	CASSLADWRYGYTF
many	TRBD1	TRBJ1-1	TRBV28	TGTGCCAGCAGTTCTCTACAGGGGTTCGGAACTGAAGCTTTCTTT	CASSSLQGFGTEAFF
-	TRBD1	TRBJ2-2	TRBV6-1	TGTGCCAGCAGTCCCCTGGGACAGGGGGCCGTCGGGGAGCTGTTTTTT	CASSPLGQGAVGELFF
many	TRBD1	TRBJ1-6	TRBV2	TGTGCCAGCACGGGACAGGGAAATTCACCCCTCCACTTT	CASTGQGNSPLHF
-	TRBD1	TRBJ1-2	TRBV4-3	TGCGCCAGCAGCCAATCCGGGACAGGGCGCTATGGCTACACCTTC	CASSQSGTGRYGYTF
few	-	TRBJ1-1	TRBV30	TGTGCCTGGAGTCAGCCGGGCCTTGAAGCTTTCTTT	CAWSQPGLEAFF
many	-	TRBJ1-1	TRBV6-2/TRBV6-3	TGTGCCAGCAGTTACTCAGGCACACTGAACACTGAAGCTTTCTTT	CASSYSGTLNTEAFF
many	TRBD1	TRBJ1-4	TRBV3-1	TGTGCCAGCAGCCTAGGGACAGGGGGAACGATTGAAAAACTGTTTTTT	CASSLGTGGTIEKLFF
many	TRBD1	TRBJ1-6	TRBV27	TGTGCGACGAGGACAGGGCCCTCACCCCTCCACTTT	CATRTGPSPLHF
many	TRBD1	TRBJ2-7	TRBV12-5	TGTGCTAGTGGTTTGGGGACAGGGTACGAGCAGTACTTC	CASGLGTGYEQYF
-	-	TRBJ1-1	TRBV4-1	TGCGCCAGCAGCCAAGATACGGCAGGGAACACTGAAGCTTTCTTT	CASSQDTAGNTEAFF
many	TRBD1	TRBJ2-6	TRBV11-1	TGTGCCAGCAGCTCCCGGGACAGGGGGTCAGGGGCCAACGTCCTGACTTTC	CASSSRDRGSGANVLTF
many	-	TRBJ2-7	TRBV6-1	TGTGCCAGCAGTCCTGACAGCACCCGATCCTACGAGCAGTACTTC	CASSPDSTRSYEQYF
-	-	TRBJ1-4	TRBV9	TGTGCCAGCGGCGAGGGTCTCAATGAAAAACTGTTTTTT	CASGEGLNEKLFF
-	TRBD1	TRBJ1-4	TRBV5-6	TGTGCCAGCAGCGAAACAGGGGGCCCATTCTGGAAACTGTTTTTT	CASSETGGPFWKLFF
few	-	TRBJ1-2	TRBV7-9	TGTGCCAGCAGCCCAAGCCGTGGGGTGGCGGACTATGGCTACACCTTC	CASSPSRGVADYGYTF
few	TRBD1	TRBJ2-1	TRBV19	TGTGCCAGTAGTGAGTCATCCGGGACAGGGGGCATCGGGCAGTTCTTC	CASSESSGTGGIGQFF
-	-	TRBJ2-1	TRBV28	TGTGCCAGCAGTCTCCCTCCGGCGGAGTACAATGAGCAGTTCTTC	CASSLPPAEYNEQFF
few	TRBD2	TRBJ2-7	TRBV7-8	TGTGCCAGCAGCCTTCACCGACTAGCAGGCCTCTGGGAGCAGTACTTC	CASSLHRLAGLWEQYF
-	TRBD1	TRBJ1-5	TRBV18	TGTGCCAGCTCGACCGGGACAGGGTTAGATCAGCCCCAGCATTTT	CASSTGTGLDQPQHF
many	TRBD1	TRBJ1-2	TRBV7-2	TGTGCCAGCAGCTTCGGGGGACAGGGGGGTTATGGCTACACCTTC	CASSFGGQGGYGYTF
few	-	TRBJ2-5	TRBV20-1	TGCAGTGCTAGAGATCAAGTCCAAGAGACCCAGTACTTC	CSARDQVQETQYF
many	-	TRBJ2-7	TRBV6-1	TGTGCCAGCTCAGGTTTCTCCTACGAGCAGTACTTC	CASSGFSYEQYF
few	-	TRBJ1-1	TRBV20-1	TGCAGTAGGCCCAACCCGGGGGGGCTGACTGAAGCTTTCTTT	CSRPNPGGLTEAFF
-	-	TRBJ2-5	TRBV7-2	TGTGCCAGCAGCTTAGCTTTCTCGGAGACCCGGTACTTC	CASSLAFSETRYF
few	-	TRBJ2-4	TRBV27	TGTGCCAGCAGTTTTGCTAGCTTAGCCAAAAACATTCAGTACTTC	CASSFASLAKNIQYF